Sequencing of this T cell receptor beta chain was carried out in a study of CD8+CD57+ T cells in acquired aplastic anemia. Study details: In CD4+ cells, healthy donors produced an average of approximately 11 million reads.

Study findings and constraints: Sharing between patients and controls was observed for twenty-nine CD8+ CDR3 sequences.

Genomic DNA, the template, was used for profiling of the TCR beta VDJ and CDR3. One entry per CDR3 protein results from TCRdb running MiXCR on the reads. This table has hundreds of thousands of distinct CDR3 sequences, 65% to 80% appearing once. Trimming shortened V by 1 base and J by 5 bases, and 14 bases separated the two germline ends. Germline V gene sequence: CDR1 LNHNV, CDR2 YYDKDF (reference sequence). This CDR3 comprises 15 residues. In its sample, this clonotype was seen many times. Its cognate antigen is unknown. Input material: sorted CD4+, CD8+, or CD8+CD57+ T cells (not recorded which) from PBMCs. The TCR was taken from a human donor in good health, serving as a control. The V call is TRBV15, the J call TRBJ1-1; D ambiguous. The DNA of the CDR3 is TGTGCCACCAGCAGAGTTTTGGGAGGGCCGACTGAAGCTTTCTTT. Amino acids: CATSRVLGGPTEAFF.